What follows are 8 T cell receptor beta chains derived from one specimen sequenced in a study of CD4 T cells in relation to SARS-CoV-2 and coronaviruses. CD4+ T cells from unexposed donors were obtained before the COVID-19 pandemic (2011-2018). This table comes from immunoSEQ multiplex PCR, and its TCRdb copy is limited to in-frame clones, with some not included. The sample has roughly 60,000 clones; about 95% are singletons. Sequencing was carried out using naive CD4+ T cells from PBMCs. Subset meaning: naive CD4+ T cells isolated by negative enrichment. The receptors shown here come from a human donor in good health.

The CDR3 DNA reads as TGTGCCAGCACCCAACAGGGGGAGTACTTC. Translated, it gives CASTQQGEYF. This sequence joins TRBV7-3 and TRBJ2-7, with 8 bases lining up with TRBD1. The CDR3 totals 10 residues. The germline V gene has CDR1 SGHTA and CDR2 FQGTGA. Trimming took 7 bases from V and 11 from J; bases not matched to a gene: 4.

The rearrangement uses TRBV25-1 and TRBJ2-2; TRBD2 matches at 12 bases. V shed 7 bases and J 6 bases; nucleotides not matched to a gene: 6. The germline CDR1 and CDR2 sequences are MGHDK and SYGVNS. The CDR3 totals 15 residues. This CDR3 is CASTGLAGSSGELFF. The CDR3 DNA follows: TGTGCCAGCACTGGACTAGCGGGGTCGTCCGGGGAGCTGTTTTTT.

This chain connects TRBV4-1 to TRBJ2-7, with 8 nucleotides matching TRBD1. There are 17 residues in the CDR3. J gave up 3 bases and V 0 bases, and 10 bases lay outside the gene matches. Germline CDR1 and CDR2: MGHRA and YSYEKL. CDR3 sequence: CASSQEGWTGRGYEQYF. CDR3 bases: TGCGCCAGCAGCCAAGAAGGGTGGACAGGGCGAGGCTACGAGCAGTACTTC.

The rearrangement joins TRBV7-9 to TRBJ2-1; possible D gene TRBD2, 5 bases. The germline V and J ends were trimmed by 8 bases and 8 bases, with 19 bases remaining between them. Germline V gives CDR1 SEHNR, CDR2 FQNEAQ (reference sequence). The CDR3 covers 14 residues. CDR3 amino acids: CASGPGKLVDEQFF. The CDR3 nucleotides are TGTGCCAGCGGACCGGGGAAGCTCGTAGATGAGCAGTTCTTC.

The rearrangement links TRBV9 to TRBJ2-2; D remains ambiguous. CDR3 length: 13 amino acids. Germline V gene lookup returns CDR1 SGDLS and CDR2 YYNGEE. The ends were cut back, 7 bases at V and 0 bases at J, with 7 bases in the middle. The CDR3, as DNA: TGTGCCAGCGGAAGCGCGAACACCGGGGAGCTGTTTTTT. Translating it yields CASGSANTGELFF.

The chain joins TRBV2 to TRBJ2-1, with TRBD1 as a possible D gene (5 bases). Looked up from germline, CDR1 is SNHLY and CDR2 is FYNNEI. The V gene lost 7 bases and the J gene lost 10 bases, with 17 bases spanning the gap. This CDR3 is built from 13 residues. The CDR3 reads CASIPGPPGEQFF. CDR3 sequence (DNA): TGTGCCAGCATTCCCGGCCCCCCAGGGGAGCAGTTCTTC.

This CDR3 is CASSLSGQPNQPQHF. CDR3 DNA sequence: TGCGCCAGCAGCTTGTCTGGACAGCCCAATCAGCCCCAGCATTTT. The chain employs TRBV5-1 and TRBJ1-5; tentative D call: TRBD1 (6 bases). The CDR3 is 15 amino acids. Germline V gives CDR1 SGHRS, CDR2 YFSETQ. Trimming removed 1 base from V and 3 bases from J, with 11 bases in between.

This clone was observed a single time. The V and J genes are TRBV28 and TRBJ2-7; a possible D gene is TRBD2 (6 bases). The CDR3 spans 12 residues. V lost 2 bases and J lost 6, with 8 bases in between. Germline CDR1 reads MDHEN; CDR2 reads SYDVKM. This CDR3 reads CASSLGGSEQYF. The CDR3 coding sequence is TGTGCCAGCAGTTTAGGAGGGTCCGAGCAGTACTTC.